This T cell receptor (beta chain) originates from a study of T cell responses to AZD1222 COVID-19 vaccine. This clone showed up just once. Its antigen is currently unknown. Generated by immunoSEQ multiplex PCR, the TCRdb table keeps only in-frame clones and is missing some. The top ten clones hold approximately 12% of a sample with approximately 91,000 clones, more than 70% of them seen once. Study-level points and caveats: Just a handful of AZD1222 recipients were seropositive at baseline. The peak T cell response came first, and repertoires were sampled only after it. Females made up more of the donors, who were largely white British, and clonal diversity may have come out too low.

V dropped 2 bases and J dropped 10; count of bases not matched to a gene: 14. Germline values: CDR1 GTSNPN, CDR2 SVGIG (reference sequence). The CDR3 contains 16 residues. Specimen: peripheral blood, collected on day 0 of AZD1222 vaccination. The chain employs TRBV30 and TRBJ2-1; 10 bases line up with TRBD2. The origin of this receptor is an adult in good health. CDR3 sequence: CAWSLAGDIQYREQFF. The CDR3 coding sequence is TGTGCCTGGAGTCTAGCGGGGGATATCCAATATCGCGAGCAGTTCTTC.